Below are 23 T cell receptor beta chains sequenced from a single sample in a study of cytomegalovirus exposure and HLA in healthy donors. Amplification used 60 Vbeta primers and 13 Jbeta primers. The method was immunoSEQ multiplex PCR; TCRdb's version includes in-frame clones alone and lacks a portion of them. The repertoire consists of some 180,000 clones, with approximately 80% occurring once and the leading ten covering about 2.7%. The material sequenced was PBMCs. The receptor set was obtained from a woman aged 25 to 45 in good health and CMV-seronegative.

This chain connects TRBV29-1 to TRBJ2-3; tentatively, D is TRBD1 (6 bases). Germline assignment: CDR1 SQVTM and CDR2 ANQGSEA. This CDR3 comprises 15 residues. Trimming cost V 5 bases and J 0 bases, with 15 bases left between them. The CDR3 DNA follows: TGCAGCGTTTGCAGGGGACCCATAAGCACAGATACGCAGTATTTT. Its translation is CSVCRGPISTDTQYF.

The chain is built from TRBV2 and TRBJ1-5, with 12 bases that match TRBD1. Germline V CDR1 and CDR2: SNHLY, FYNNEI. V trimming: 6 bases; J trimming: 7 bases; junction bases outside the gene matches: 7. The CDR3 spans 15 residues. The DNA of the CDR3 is TGTGCCAGCAGACCCCGGGACAGGGGGCTCCAGCCCCAGCATTTT. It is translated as CASRPRDRGLQPQHF.

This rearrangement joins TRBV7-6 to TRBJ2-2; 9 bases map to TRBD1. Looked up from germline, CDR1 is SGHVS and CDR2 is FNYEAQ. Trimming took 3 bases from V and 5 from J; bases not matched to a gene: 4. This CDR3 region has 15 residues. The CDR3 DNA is TGTGCCAGCAGCTTTCGACAGGGGGGGACCGGGGAGCTGTTTTTT. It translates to CASSFRQGGTGELFF.

The DNA of the CDR3 is TGTGCCAGCAGTCCGGGACAGGGGAGGTACGAGCAGTACTTC. This encodes CASSPGQGRYEQYF. V and J are TRBV28 and TRBJ2-7, with TRBD1 matching 10 bases. The CDR3 extends over 14 amino acids. With 5 bases clipped from V and 4 bases from J, the junction kept 5 bases outside the gene matches. CDR1 is MDHEN, CDR2 SYDVKM, per germline.

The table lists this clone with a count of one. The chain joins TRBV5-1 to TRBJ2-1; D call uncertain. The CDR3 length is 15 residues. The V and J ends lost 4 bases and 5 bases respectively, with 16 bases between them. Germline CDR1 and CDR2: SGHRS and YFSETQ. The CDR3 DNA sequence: TGCGCCAGCAGCCCTGAGGTGATCTGGGACAATGAGCAGTTCTTC. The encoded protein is CASSPEVIWDNEQFF.

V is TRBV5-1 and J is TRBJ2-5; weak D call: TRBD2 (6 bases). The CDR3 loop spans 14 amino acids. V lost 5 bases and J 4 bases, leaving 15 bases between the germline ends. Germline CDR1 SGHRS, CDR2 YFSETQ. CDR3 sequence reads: CASRDEEGGETQYF. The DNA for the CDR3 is TGCGCCAGCAGGGACGAGGAGGGAGGAGAGACCCAGTACTTC.

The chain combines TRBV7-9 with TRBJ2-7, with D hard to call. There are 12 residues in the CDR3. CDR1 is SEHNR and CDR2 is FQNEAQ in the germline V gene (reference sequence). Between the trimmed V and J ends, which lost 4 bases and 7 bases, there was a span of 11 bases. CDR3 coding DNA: TGTGCCAGCAGCTCAAGCCGACTGGAGCAGTACTTC. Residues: CASSSSRLEQYF. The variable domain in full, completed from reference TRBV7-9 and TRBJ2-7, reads DTGVSQNPRHKITKRGQNVTFRCDPISEHNRLYWYRQTLGQGPEFLTYFQNEAQLEKSRLLSDRFSAERPKGSFSTLEIQRTEQGDSAMYLCASSSSRLEQYFGPGTRLTVT.

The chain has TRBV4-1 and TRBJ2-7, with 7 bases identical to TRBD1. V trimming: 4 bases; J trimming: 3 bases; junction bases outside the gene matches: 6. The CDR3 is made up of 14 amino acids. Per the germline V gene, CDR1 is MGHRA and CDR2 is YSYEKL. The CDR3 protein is CASSRSGTVYEQYF. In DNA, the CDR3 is TGCGCCAGCAGCCGATCCGGGACAGTCTACGAGCAGTACTTC.

CDR3 in amino acids: CASSGLTSGGYNEQFF. CDR3 nucleotide sequence: TGTGCCAGCAGTGGTCTGACTAGCGGGGGTTACAATGAGCAGTTCTTC. The chain joins TRBV6-1 to TRBJ2-1; 12 bases align to TRBD2. The CDR3 length is 16 residues. Germline V gives CDR1 MNHNS, CDR2 SASEGT. With V trimmed by 4 bases and J by 4 bases, 5 bases remained unmatched.

CDR3 bases: TGCGCCAGCAGCCAAAGGGACAGGACTGAAGCTTTCTTT. It yields the protein CASSQRDRTEAFF. The gene calls are TRBV4-1 and TRBJ1-1; 8 bases fit TRBD1. J was trimmed by 5 bases and V by 2 bases; bases with no gene match: 1. Germline V gene sequence: CDR1 MGHRA, CDR2 YSYEKL. This CDR3 spans 13 amino acids.

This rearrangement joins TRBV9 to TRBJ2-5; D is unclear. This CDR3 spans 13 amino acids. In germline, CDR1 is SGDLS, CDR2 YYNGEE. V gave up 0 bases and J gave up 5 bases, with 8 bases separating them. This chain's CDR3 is CASSVATSETQYF. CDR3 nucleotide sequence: TGTGCCAGCAGCGTAGCTACGTCGGAGACCCAGTACTTC.

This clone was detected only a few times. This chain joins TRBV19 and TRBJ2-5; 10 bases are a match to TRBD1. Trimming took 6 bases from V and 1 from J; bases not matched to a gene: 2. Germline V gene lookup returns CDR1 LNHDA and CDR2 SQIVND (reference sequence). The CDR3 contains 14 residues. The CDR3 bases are TGTGCCAGTAGCAGACAGGGGGCCCAAGAGACCCAGTACTTC. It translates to CASSRQGAQETQYF.

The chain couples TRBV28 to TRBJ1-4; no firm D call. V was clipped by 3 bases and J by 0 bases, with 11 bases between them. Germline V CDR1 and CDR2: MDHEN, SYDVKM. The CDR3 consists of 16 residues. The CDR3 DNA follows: TGTGCCAGCAGTTTTCCCGGGAGGGCAACTAATGAAAAACTGTTTTTT. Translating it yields CASSFPGRATNEKLFF.

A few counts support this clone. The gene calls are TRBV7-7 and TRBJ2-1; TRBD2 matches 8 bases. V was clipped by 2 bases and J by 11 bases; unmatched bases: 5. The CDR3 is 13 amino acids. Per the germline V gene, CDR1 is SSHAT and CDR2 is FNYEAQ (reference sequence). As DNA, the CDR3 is TGTGCCAGCAGCTTAAGCGGGAGAGGGAAGCAGTTCTTC. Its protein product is CASSLSGRGKQFF.

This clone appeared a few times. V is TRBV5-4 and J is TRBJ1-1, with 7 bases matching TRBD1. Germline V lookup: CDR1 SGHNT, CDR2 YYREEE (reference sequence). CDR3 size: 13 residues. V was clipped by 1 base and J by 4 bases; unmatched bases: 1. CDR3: CASSLTGVTEAFF. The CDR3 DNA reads TGTGCCAGCAGCTTGACAGGGGTCACTGAAGCTTTCTTT. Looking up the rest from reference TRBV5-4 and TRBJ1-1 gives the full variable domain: ETGVTQSPTHLIKTRGQQVTLRCSSQSGHNTVSWYQQALGQGPQFIFQYYREEENGRGNFPPRFSGLQFPNYSSELNVNALELDDSALYLCASSLTGVTEAFFGQGTRLTVV.

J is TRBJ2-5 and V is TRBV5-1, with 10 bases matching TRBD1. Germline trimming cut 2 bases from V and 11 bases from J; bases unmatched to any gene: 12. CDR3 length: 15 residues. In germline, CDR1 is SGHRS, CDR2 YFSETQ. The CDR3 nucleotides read TGCGCCAGCAGCTTTACCGGGACAGGGGTTTTTGAGCAGTACTTC. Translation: CASSFTGTGVFEQYF.

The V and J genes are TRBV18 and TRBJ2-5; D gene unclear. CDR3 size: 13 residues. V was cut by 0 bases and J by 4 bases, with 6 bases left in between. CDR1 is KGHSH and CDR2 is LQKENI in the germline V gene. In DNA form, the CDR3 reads TGTGCCAGCTCACCACCCACTCGAGAGACCCAGTACTTC. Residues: CASSPPTRETQYF.

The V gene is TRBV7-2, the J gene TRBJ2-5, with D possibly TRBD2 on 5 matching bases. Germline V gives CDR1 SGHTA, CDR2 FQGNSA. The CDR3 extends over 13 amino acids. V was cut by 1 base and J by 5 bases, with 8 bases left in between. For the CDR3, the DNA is TGTGCCAGCAGCTTAGGCAGAGGGGAGACCCAGTACTTC. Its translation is CASSLGRGETQYF.

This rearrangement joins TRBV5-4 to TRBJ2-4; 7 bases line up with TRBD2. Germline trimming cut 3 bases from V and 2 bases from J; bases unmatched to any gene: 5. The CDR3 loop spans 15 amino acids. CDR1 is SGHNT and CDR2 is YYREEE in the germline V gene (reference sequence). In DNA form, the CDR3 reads TGTGCCAGCAGCTCGGCTAGCGGCCCCAAAAACATTCAGTACTTC. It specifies CASSSASGPKNIQYF.

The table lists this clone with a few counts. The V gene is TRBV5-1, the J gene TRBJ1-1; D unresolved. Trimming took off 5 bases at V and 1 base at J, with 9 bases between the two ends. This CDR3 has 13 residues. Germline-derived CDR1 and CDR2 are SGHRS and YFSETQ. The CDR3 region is CASRYGKNTEAFF. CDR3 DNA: TGCGCCAGCAGGTACGGGAAGAACACTGAAGCTTTCTTT.

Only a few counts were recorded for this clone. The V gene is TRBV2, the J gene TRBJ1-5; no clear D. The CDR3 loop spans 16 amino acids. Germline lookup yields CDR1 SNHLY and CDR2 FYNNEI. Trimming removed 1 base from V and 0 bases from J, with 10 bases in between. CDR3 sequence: CASSEGPGYSNQPQHF. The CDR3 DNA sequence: TGTGCCAGCAGTGAAGGGCCCGGGTATAGCAATCAGCCCCAGCATTTT.

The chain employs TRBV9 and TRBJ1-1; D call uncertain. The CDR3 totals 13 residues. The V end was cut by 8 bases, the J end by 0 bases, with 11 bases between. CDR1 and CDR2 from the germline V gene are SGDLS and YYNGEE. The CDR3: CASGSGLNTEAFF. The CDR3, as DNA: TGTGCCAGTGGGAGTGGTCTGAACACTGAAGCTTTCTTT.

The CDR3 is CASSYRVSDTQYF. The CDR3 DNA reads as TGTGCCAGCAGTTACCGGGTGTCAGATACGCAGTATTTT. The chain couples TRBV6-6 to TRBJ2-3; D uncertain. The ends were cut back, 2 bases at V and 4 bases at J, with 7 bases in the middle. Germline V lookup: CDR1 MNHNY, CDR2 SVGAGI (reference sequence). The CDR3 has 13 residues.